Shown below are 26 T cell receptor beta chains from a single sample sequenced in a study of shared clonotypes between healthy human individuals. Assay: immunoSEQ multiplex PCR; the TCRdb copy retains only in-frame clones and omits some. The sample consists of 2,500,000 or so clones, 80% to 95% of them appearing once. The material sequenced was naive CD4+ T cells from PBMCs. Described subset: CD45RA+ positively selected. The receptor set was obtained from a man between 18 and 29 years old in good health. Some clones in this sample may be carry-over from other donors' samples.

The chain has TRBV28 and TRBJ1-2, with D hard to call. Germline CDR1 and CDR2: MDHEN and SYDVKM. Deletions cut 7 bases from V and 10 bases from J, with 19 bases between. This CDR3 spans 13 amino acids. The CDR3 nucleotides read TGTGCCAGCATCTCAGGCGGGTCACCCTCCTACACCTTC. It yields the protein CASISGGSPSYTF.

The chain joins TRBV13 to TRBJ1-6, with D perhaps matching TRBD1 (5 bases). CDR1 is PRHDT, CDR2 FYEKMQ, per germline (reference sequence). CDR3 length: 15 residues. Trimming shortened V by 2 bases and J by 7 bases, and 12 bases separated the two germline ends. The CDR3 reads CASSLSGTANSPLHF. In nucleotides, the CDR3 is TGTGCCAGCAGCTTATCCGGGACGGCAAATTCACCCCTCCACTTT.

The chain links TRBV5-1 to TRBJ1-1; 9 nucleotides agree with TRBD1. This CDR3 is built from 15 residues. V was pared by 3 bases and J by 0 bases, with 3 bases of the junction left unmatched. Germline CDR1 SGHRS, CDR2 YFSETQ. Written as DNA, the CDR3 is TGCGCCAGCAGCTGGGACAGGGAGATGAACACTGAAGCTTTCTTT. Amino acid sequence: CASSWDREMNTEAFF.

The chain is built from TRBV6-4 and TRBJ2-2; 8 bases map to TRBD1. The CDR3 has 16 residues. Germline CDR1 reads MRHNA; CDR2 reads SNTAGT. V lost 3 bases to trimming and J lost 4 bases; unmatched junction nucleotides: 7. In DNA, the CDR3 is TGTGCCAGCAGTGATCCGGACAGGGCTGGCACCGGGGAGCTGTTTTTT. Encoded protein: CASSDPDRAGTGELFF.

A single count supports this clone. The chain carries TRBV19 and TRBJ2-5; tentatively, D is TRBD1 (5 bases). V was clipped by 7 bases and J by 5 bases, with 20 bases between them. Germline CDR1 reads LNHDA; CDR2 reads SQIVND (reference sequence). The CDR3 loop spans 15 amino acids. The CDR3 bases are TGTGCCAGTAAGAATCCTGGTGGGTCAGGGGAGACCCAGTACTTC. Translated: CASKNPGGSGETQYF. Full variable domain (rest looked up from reference TRBV19 and TRBJ2-5): DGGITQSPKYLFRKEGQNVTLSCEQNLNHDAMYWYRQDPGQGLRLIYYSQIVNDFQKGDIAEGYSVSREKKESFPLTVTSAQKNPTAFYLCASKNPGGSGETQYFGPGTRLLVL.

The V and J genes are TRBV4-1 and TRBJ1-5; tentatively, D is TRBD1 (5 bases). The CDR3 has 16 amino acids. V lost 3 bases to trimming and J lost 0 bases, with 12 bases between them. Germline V gene sequence: CDR1 MGHRA, CDR2 YSYEKL. CDR3 region: CASSQGLGGSNQPQHF. As DNA, the CDR3 is TGCGCCAGCAGCCAGGGGTTGGGGGGTAGCAATCAGCCCCAGCATTTT.

In nucleotides, the CDR3 is TGTGCCAGCAGCCCCGGACAGGGTAGGTCTGAAGCTTTCTTT. This sequence encodes CASSPGQGRSEAFF. V is TRBV28 and J is TRBJ1-1; 8 positions match TRBD1. Germline lookup yields CDR1 MDHEN and CDR2 SYDVKM. Losses at the gene ends were 6 bases for V and 6 bases for J; bases not matched to a gene: 9. This CDR3 is 14 amino acids long.

The CDR3 sequence is CASSSTGQGEQYF. The CDR3 coding sequence is TGTGCCAGTAGTTCGACAGGGCAGGGCGAGCAGTACTTC. The rearrangement uses TRBV19 and TRBJ2-7; 7 positions agree with TRBD1. Germline loops: CDR1 LNHDA, CDR2 SQIVND (reference sequence). Trimming cost V 5 bases and J 6 bases; bases outside gene matches: 7. This CDR3 comprises 13 residues.

Notes on this clone: The sample has other DNA sequences that encode this CDR3 too. This chain links TRBV6-6 with TRBJ2-7; D is uncertain. The ends were cut back, 5 bases at V and 4 bases at J, with 9 bases in the middle. The CDR3 extends over 12 amino acids. Per germline, CDR1 MNHNY and CDR2 SVGAGI (reference sequence). The CDR3 DNA is TGTGCCAGCAGTCCCGGTAGGTACGAGCAGTACTTC. Protein sequence: CASSPGRYEQYF.

This clone appeared a single time. The chain combines TRBV11-1 with TRBJ2-7, with D unresolved. Germline CDR1 reads SGHAT; CDR2 reads FQDESV (reference sequence). The germline V and J ends were trimmed by 2 bases and 4 bases, with 9 bases remaining between them. This CDR3 has 13 amino acids. The CDR3 sequence is CASSLFSQYEQYF. The CDR3 nucleotides are TGTGCCAGCAGCTTATTTAGTCAGTACGAGCAGTACTTC.

This chain links TRBV11-3 with TRBJ2-1; 8 nucleotides agree with TRBD2. Per germline, CDR1 SGHNT and CDR2 YENEEA. After removal of 1 base from V and 9 bases from J, the junction contained 5 bases not matched to a gene. The CDR3 has 14 amino acids. CDR3 sequence (DNA): TGTGCCAGCAGCTTAGCGGGAGGGCGTGGTGAGCAGTTCTTC. This translates into CASSLAGGRGEQFF.

The V gene is TRBV29-1, the J gene TRBJ2-7; 10 positions match TRBD1. From germline, CDR1 is SQVTM and CDR2 ANQGSEA. The CDR3 contains 13 residues. Trimming took 6 bases from V and 6 from J; bases not matched to a gene: 8. Here the CDR3 reads CSVEGQGLGEQYF. CDR3 DNA: TGCAGCGTCGAGGGACAGGGGTTGGGCGAGCAGTACTTC.

In the case of this clone: This sample also contains other DNA sequences that code for the same CDR3. The gene calls are TRBV9 and TRBJ2-2; weak D call: TRBD2 (6 bases). Trimming left V 0 bases short and J 5 bases short, with 8 bases between. Germline V gene lookup returns CDR1 SGDLS and CDR2 YYNGEE. The CDR3 contains 14 residues. The CDR3 nucleotides are TGTGCCAGCAGCGTAGTGGAGGGGACCGGGGAGCTGTTTTTT. This codes for CASSVVEGTGELFF.

The chain links TRBV5-1 to TRBJ2-3, with a tentative D call TRBD1 (6 bases). Deletions cut 4 bases from V and 1 base from J, with 16 bases between. The length of the CDR3 is 16 residues. Germline V gene sequence: CDR1 SGHRS, CDR2 YFSETQ. The CDR3 DNA follows: TGCGCCAGCAGCCATACAGGGAAGACGGGCACAGATACGCAGTATTTT. It codes for CASSHTGKTGTDTQYF.

This clone was recorded once. At the DNA level, this CDR3 is encoded by other sequences in the same sample as well. CDR3 loop: CASSLLAGGHNEQFF. DNA of the CDR3: TGCGCCAGCAGCCTTCTAGCGGGAGGGCACAATGAGCAGTTCTTC. The J gene is TRBJ2-1, the V gene TRBV5-1; 12 nucleotides match TRBD2. Per the germline V gene, CDR1 is SGHRS and CDR2 is YFSETQ. This CDR3 region has 15 residues. With V trimmed by 4 bases and J by 5 bases, 4 bases remained unmatched.

The chain joins TRBV11-2 to TRBJ2-7; TRBD2 matches at 9 bases. Germline CDR1 SGHAT, CDR2 FQNNGV. The CDR3 covers 16 residues. The junction had 17 bases not matched to a gene; V was cut back by 5 bases and J by 9 bases. CDR3 region: CASSLGIFSGRDRQYF. The CDR3 DNA sequence: TGTGCCAGCAGCCTCGGGATTTTTAGCGGGAGAGACAGGCAGTACTTC.

This chain joins TRBV9 and TRBJ2-3, with a weak D call TRBD1 (5 bases). The germline V gene encodes CDR1 SGDLS and CDR2 YYNGEE. The ends were cut back, 4 bases at V and 5 bases at J, with 17 bases in the middle. The CDR3 runs to 15 residues. CDR3 protein: CASSYGPERGDTQYF. CDR3 in DNA: TGTGCCAGCAGCTATGGCCCTGAAAGGGGAGATACGCAGTATTTT.

The chain couples TRBV5-4 to TRBJ2-7; D ambiguous. The CDR3 sequence is 13 residues long. V lost 3 bases, J lost 2 bases, and 9 bases lay in between. Germline CDR1 and CDR2: SGHNT and YYREEE (reference sequence). CDR3 in DNA: TGTGCCAGCAGCTCAGGACCCACCTACGAGCAGTACTTC. It translates to CASSSGPTYEQYF.

This clone was recorded once. The chain couples TRBV7-3 to TRBJ2-1; tentatively, D is TRBD2 (7 bases). This CDR3 has 13 amino acids. The germline V gene has CDR1 SGHTA and CDR2 FQGTGA. Deletions cut 5 bases from V and 6 bases from J, with 11 bases between. CDR3 in amino acids: CASSRGAFNEQFF. The DNA of the CDR3 is TGTGCCAGCAGCCGGGGGGCGTTCAATGAGCAGTTCTTC.

This clone was counted once. This rearrangement joins TRBV5-4 to TRBJ1-3; 9 positions match TRBD1. V lost 1 base and J lost 4; bases outside the gene matches: 6. The V gene's germline CDR1 is SGHNT and CDR2 YYREEE (reference sequence). This CDR3 has 16 residues. The CDR3 sequence is CASSLKQGAEGNTIYF. Written as DNA, the CDR3 is TGTGCCAGCAGCTTGAAACAGGGGGCGGAGGGAAACACCATATATTTT.

The genes are TRBV5-1 and TRBJ2-3; D unresolved. V was trimmed by 0 bases and J by 0 bases, leaving 20 bases between them. Per germline, CDR1 SGHRS and CDR2 YFSETQ. The CDR3 covers 19 residues. The CDR3 sequence is CASSLDRQERVVSTDTQYF. CDR3 DNA: TGCGCCAGCAGCTTGGATCGGCAGGAAAGGGTTGTCAGCACAGATACGCAGTATTTT.

The chain combines TRBV11-2 with TRBJ1-1; a possible D gene is TRBD1 (6 bases). The CDR3 spans 13 residues. V lost 5 bases and J lost 4, with 11 bases in between. Germline V lookup: CDR1 SGHAT, CDR2 FQNNGV. The CDR3 coding sequence is TGTGCCAGCAGCCAGGGGACGGCCACTGAAGCTTTCTTT. Its translation: CASSQGTATEAFF.

This clone has just a few counts. V usage is TRBV6-4 and J usage is TRBJ1-4, with TRBD1 identical over 9 bases. CDR3 length equals 15 residues. Trimming took 6 bases from V and 2 from J; bases not matched to a gene: 4. Per the germline V gene, CDR1 is MRHNA and CDR2 is SNTAGT. As DNA, the CDR3 is TGTGCCAGCAGCCGAGGACAGGGGACTAATGAAAAACTGTTTTTT. Its protein product is CASSRGQGTNEKLFF.

V is TRBV6-5 and J is TRBJ1-5; perhaps TRBD1 as D (6 bases). The germline V gene has CDR1 MNHEY and CDR2 SVGAGI. V lost 5 bases and J lost 6, with 17 bases in between. This CDR3 has 15 amino acids. CDR3 residues: CASSLNWRGGQPQHF. CDR3 sequence (DNA): TGTGCCAGCAGTCTAAACTGGAGGGGGGGTCAGCCCCAGCATTTT.

The chain recombines TRBV2 with TRBJ2-5; D call uncertain. V shed 7 bases and J shed 4 bases, with 7 bases lying between them. Germline CDR1 SNHLY, CDR2 FYNNEI. CDR3 length equals 11 residues. The CDR3 coding sequence is TGTGCCAGCACCCGAGCAGAGACCCAGTACTTC. This codes for CASTRAETQYF.

V usage is TRBV7-9 and J usage is TRBJ2-7; tentatively, D is TRBD2 (5 bases). Germline CDR1 reads SEHNR; CDR2 reads FQNEAQ (reference sequence). This CDR3 region has 16 residues. V was trimmed by 1 base and J by 2 bases, leaving 15 bases between them. The CDR3 DNA follows: TGTGCCAGCAGCTTAGGAGTTTCGGGAAGTACCTACGAGCAGTACTTC. This sequence encodes CASSLGVSGSTYEQYF.